The clone carrying this TCR beta chain was observed a handful of times. Its specificity is not known. The data stem from a study of beta chain features in type 1 diabetes. Of the isolated RNA, all was reverse transcribed, and so the sequenced material was expressed TCRB transcripts. An average of roughly 4 million reads was obtained for naive, central memory and regulatory T cell samples. The repertoire was sequenced with immunoSEQ multiplex PCR; TCRdb's copy has only in-frame clones and lacks some. Of around 450,000 clones listed, over 10% were seen once; the top ten hold less than 0.06%. Overall study findings and caveats: Although PCR might favor shorter templates, it would do so equally in patients and controls. There was a moderate but significant shortening of TCRB CDR3s in all four CD4+ subsets of Type 1 diabetes patients.

V lost 6 bases, J lost 6 bases, and 16 bases lay in between. Germline loops: CDR1 MNHNS, CDR2 SASEGT. This CDR3 region has 14 residues. The chain recombines TRBV6-1 with TRBJ2-3, with a possible D match to TRBD1 (6 bases). The receptor was derived from a woman aged 18-29 years in good health. Input material: naive CD4+ T cells from blood. The CDR3 spells CASSRGGQSDTQYF. The CDR3 DNA reads TGTGCCAGCAGCCGGGGCGGACAGTCCGATACGCAGTATTTT.